The 32 T cell receptor beta chains below come from one sample, sequenced in a study of cytomegalovirus exposure and HLA in healthy donors. In the PCR, 60 Vbeta and 13 Jbeta primers were used. Method: immunoSEQ multiplex PCR; TCRdb's copy keeps in-frame clones and lacks some. The repertoire holds 60,000 to 75,000 clones, with around 74% as singletons. The source material was PBMCs. These receptors were collected from a woman in her 30s in good health and CMV-seropositive.

As DNA, the CDR3 is TGTGCCAGCAGAGGGACAGGAGCCTACGAGCAGTACTTC. Protein: CASRGTGAYEQYF. J is TRBJ2-7 and V is TRBV6-5; 8 bases are a match to TRBD1. CDR3 size: 13 residues. The V gene's germline CDR1 is MNHEY and CDR2 SVGAGI. The junction had 3 bases not matched to a gene; V was cut back by 6 bases and J by 2 bases.

J is TRBJ2-7 and V is TRBV4-1; D gene unclear. Trimming shortened V by 3 bases and J by 3 bases, and 6 bases separated the two germline ends. Looked up from germline, CDR1 is MGHRA and CDR2 is YSYEKL. This CDR3 is 12 amino acids long. Here the CDR3 reads CASSQENYEQYF. For the CDR3, the DNA is TGCGCCAGCAGCCAGGAGAACTACGAGCAGTACTTC.

The rearrangement joins TRBV6-1 to TRBJ1-2, with D tentatively TRBD1 (5 bases). The CDR3 extends over 13 amino acids. Germline-derived CDR1 and CDR2 are MNHNS and SASEGT. V was trimmed by 4 bases and J by 2 bases, leaving 8 bases between them. The CDR3 DNA sequence: TGTGCCAGCAGTGCACAGGAGAACTATGGCTACACCTTC. It yields the protein CASSAQENYGYTF.

V and J are TRBV28 and TRBJ1-2; 9 bases match TRBD1. The germline V gene has CDR1 MDHEN and CDR2 SYDVKM. This CDR3 is 11 amino acids long. The trim removed 6 bases at V and 12 bases at J, leaving 5 bases unmatched. DNA of the CDR3: TGTGCCAGCAGGGACGGACAGGGGAACACCTTC. Translating gives CASRDGQGNTF.

The chain is built from TRBV7-2 and TRBJ1-1; D might be TRBD1 (6 bases). V was pared by 6 bases and J by 1 base, with 9 bases between. CDR1 is SGHTA, CDR2 FQGNSA, per germline. The CDR3 is 13 residues long. The DNA of the CDR3 is TGTGCCAGCAGACAGGACAGGAACACTGAAGCTTTCTTT. It is translated as CASRQDRNTEAFF.

This chain connects TRBV6-1 to TRBJ1-1, with a tentative D call TRBD1 (6 bases). Germline values: CDR1 MNHNS, CDR2 SASEGT. Trimming shortened V by 3 bases and J by 1 base, and 6 bases separated the two germline ends. The CDR3 has 13 residues. The DNA for the CDR3 is TGTGCCAGCAGTGAGGACAGGAACACTGAAGCTTTCTTT. This sequence encodes CASSEDRNTEAFF.

In DNA form, the CDR3 reads TGTGCCAGCAGTTTAGTCCCAGCGGGGGAGCAGTACTTC. This encodes CASSLVPAGEQYF. This chain links TRBV28 with TRBJ2-7; TRBD2 agrees at 7 bases. CDR1 and CDR2 (germline): MDHEN, SYDVKM. V lost 2 bases and J lost 7; bases outside the gene matches: 5. The CDR3 is made up of 13 amino acids.

The chain combines TRBV7-9 with TRBJ2-2; 8 bases are shared with TRBD2. Per the germline V gene, CDR1 is SEHNR and CDR2 is FQNEAQ (reference sequence). V gave up 4 bases and J gave up 2 bases; unmatched junction bases: 12. The CDR3 loop spans 18 amino acids. CDR3 in DNA: TGTGCCAGCAGCTCACTCGGGGGGGTAGCGGTTAACACCGGGGAGCTGTTTTTT. It specifies CASSSLGGVAVNTGELFF.

This chain links TRBV4-2 with TRBJ2-4, with TRBD1 identical over 7 bases. This CDR3 has 17 amino acids. Germline CDR1 LGHNA, CDR2 YNFKEQ. J was trimmed by 0 bases and V by 0 bases; bases with no gene match: 5. CDR3: CASSQDGQDLAKNIQYF. The CDR3 nucleotides read TGTGCCAGCAGCCAAGATGGACAGGATTTAGCCAAAAACATTCAGTACTTC.

This chain uses TRBV28 with TRBJ1-2; 8 bases line up with TRBD1. Trimming took 5 bases from V and 5 from J; bases not matched to a gene: 4. Germline CDR1 is MDHEN and CDR2 is SYDVKM. This CDR3 is 13 amino acids long. The CDR3 DNA follows: TGTGCCAGCAGTGCCGACAGGGGATATGGCTACACCTTC. Translating gives CASSADRGYGYTF.

The chain combines TRBV30 with TRBJ2-1; TRBD2 matches 13 bases. This CDR3 comprises 14 residues. CDR1 GTSNPN and CDR2 SVGIG come from the germline V gene (reference sequence). Trimming at V came to 5 bases and at J to 9 bases, leaving 7 bases not matched to a gene. CDR3 sequence (DNA): TGTGCCTGGTTGACTAGCGGGAGGAAGCGTGAGCAGTTCTTC. It yields the protein CAWLTSGRKREQFF.

The J gene is TRBJ2-5, the V gene TRBV5-4, with D perhaps matching TRBD2 (6 bases). Trimming removed 1 base at V and 4 bases at J, with 17 bases between. The CDR3 sequence is 16 residues long. Germline V gene lookup returns CDR1 SGHNT and CDR2 YYREEE (reference sequence). The CDR3 DNA reads as TGTGCCAGCAGCTTGCCTCACCGGGAGCAAGGAGAGACCCAGTACTTC. Translation: CASSLPHREQGETQYF.

This rearrangement joins TRBV5-1 to TRBJ1-2; a possible D gene is TRBD1 (5 bases). In germline, CDR1 is SGHRS, CDR2 YFSETQ. V was cut by 6 bases and J by 0 bases, with 15 bases left in between. The CDR3 extends over 15 amino acids. The CDR3 protein is CASNAGTPTNYGYTF. The CDR3 nucleotides read TGCGCCAGCAATGCGGGGACGCCCACTAACTATGGCTACACCTTC.

The rearrangement links TRBV6-5 to TRBJ1-1; TRBD1 agrees at 10 bases. The J segment lost 4 bases and the V segment lost 4 bases, leaving 3 bases of the junction unmatched. Germline V gives CDR1 MNHEY, CDR2 SVGAGI. The CDR3 spans 14 residues. CDR3 bases: TGTGCCAGCAGTTCCCGACAGGGGGCCACTGAAGCTTTCTTT. Amino acids: CASSSRQGATEAFF.

This sequence joins TRBV6-1 and TRBJ1-5, with D possibly being TRBD1 (6 bases). The CDR3 loop spans 15 amino acids. Germline V gene lookup returns CDR1 MNHNS and CDR2 SASEGT. V was cut by 11 bases and J by 6 bases, with 23 bases left in between. CDR3: CASQGGGPRGQPQHF. CDR3 DNA sequence: TGTGCCTCCCAAGGTGGGGGACCCAGGGGTCAGCCCCAGCATTTT.

The chain uses TRBV19 and TRBJ1-1; D not resolved. Germline-derived CDR1 and CDR2 are LNHDA and SQIVND (reference sequence). Trimming removed 8 bases at V and 3 bases at J, with 13 bases between. The CDR3 contains 13 residues. For the CDR3, the DNA is TGTGCCAGTCAAACCATCTCGGACACTGAAGCTTTCTTT. This sequence encodes CASQTISDTEAFF.

About this clone itself: Other DNA sequences from this sample encode an identical CDR3 as well. This chain connects TRBV5-6 to TRBJ1-1, with no clear D. This CDR3 has 13 residues. V gave up 4 bases and J gave up 0 bases, with 7 bases separating them. Per the germline V gene, CDR1 is SGHDT and CDR2 is YYEEEE. CDR3 protein: CASSPGVNTEAFF. The CDR3 DNA reads as TGTGCCAGCAGCCCGGGAGTGAACACTGAAGCTTTCTTT.

This sequence joins TRBV28 and TRBJ2-7; 9 positions match TRBD1. V gave up 4 bases and J gave up 0 bases; unmatched junction bases: 10. The CDR3 is 17 amino acids. Germline values: CDR1 MDHEN, CDR2 SYDVKM. CDR3 sequence (DNA): TGTGCCAGCAGTTCCTACAGGACAGGGGTCCTCTCCTACGAGCAGTACTTC. Its protein is CASSSYRTGVLSYEQYF.

This clone was counted once. J is TRBJ1-5 and V is TRBV4-2; D call uncertain. The CDR3 loop spans 16 amino acids. The V gene's germline CDR1 is LGHNA and CDR2 YNFKEQ. Trimming pared 1 base from V and 0 bases from J, leaving 10 bases between. CDR3: CASSQGVTVSNQPQHF. Here the CDR3 DNA reads TGTGCCAGCAGCCAAGGTGTTACAGTTAGCAATCAGCCCCAGCATTTT.

In DNA, the CDR3 is TGCAGCGTCTCCGATTGGACTAGCGGGCTGGAGACCCAGTACTTC. This translates into CSVSDWTSGLETQYF. The J gene is TRBJ2-5, the V gene TRBV29-1, with TRBD2 matching over 11 bases. The CDR3 runs to 15 residues. Trimming at V came to 6 bases and at J to 5 bases, leaving 11 bases not matched to a gene. Per germline, CDR1 SQVTM and CDR2 ANQGSEA.

This chain joins TRBV5-6 and TRBJ2-7; D is perhaps TRBD1 (7 bases). Per the germline V gene, CDR1 is SGHDT and CDR2 is YYEEEE. V was pared by 0 bases and J by 0 bases, with 13 bases between. CDR3 length: 16 residues. The CDR3 spells CASSLGDRDFSYEQYF. CDR3 bases: TGTGCCAGCAGCTTGGGAGACAGGGACTTCTCCTACGAGCAGTACTTC. Supplemented by reference TRBV5-6 and TRBJ2-7, the full variable domain reads DAGVTQSPTHLIKTRGQQVTLRCSPKSGHDTVSWYQQALGQGPQFIFQYYEEEERQRGNFPDRFSGHQFPNYSSELNVNALLLGDSALYLCASSLGDRDFSYEQYFGPGTRLTVT.

The rearrangement links TRBV29-1 to TRBJ2-7; 13 nucleotides align to TRBD2. The V gene's germline CDR1 is SQVTM and CDR2 ANQGSEA. J was trimmed by 6 bases and V by 7 bases; bases with no gene match: 6. The CDR3 runs to 13 residues. For the CDR3, the DNA is TGCAGCGCCGGACTAGCGGGAGAGGGCGAGCAGTACTTC. It yields the protein CSAGLAGEGEQYF.

The rearrangement uses TRBV4-3 and TRBJ2-2, with a tentative D call TRBD1 (6 bases). The ends were cut back, 4 bases at V and 6 bases at J, with 15 bases in the middle. Per the germline V gene, CDR1 is LGHNA and CDR2 is YSLEER. The CDR3 covers 15 residues. The DNA of the CDR3 is TGCGCCAGCAGCCCCGAGGTGGGGGCCGCCGGGGAGCTGTTTTTT. This translates into CASSPEVGAAGELFF.

The chain has TRBV29-1 and TRBJ1-1, with 7 bases aligning to TRBD1. The germline gives CDR1 SQVTM, CDR2 ANQGSEA. After removal of 5 bases from V and 0 bases from J, the junction contained 6 bases not matched to a gene. The CDR3 totals 14 residues. This chain's CDR3 is CSVLGQTMNTEAFF. CDR3 coding DNA: TGCAGCGTTCTGGGACAGACTATGAACACTGAAGCTTTCTTT.

V and J are TRBV4-2 and TRBJ1-1; tentatively, D is TRBD1 (6 bases). V lost 0 bases to trimming and J lost 3 bases, with 8 bases between them. The CDR3 runs 14 residues. CDR1 LGHNA and CDR2 YNFKEQ come from the germline V gene. In DNA, the CDR3 is TGTGCCAGCAGCCAAGATGGACAGCACACTGAAGCTTTCTTT. Translation gives CASSQDGQHTEAFF.

The J gene is TRBJ1-1, the V gene TRBV28; TRBD1 is a possible D gene (5 bases). V was pared by 6 bases and J by 3 bases, with 14 bases between. This CDR3 region has 14 residues. Germline V gene lookup returns CDR1 MDHEN and CDR2 SYDVKM. This CDR3 is CASSPGHLHTEAFF. Written as DNA, the CDR3 is TGTGCCAGCAGCCCCGGACACCTCCACACTGAAGCTTTCTTT.

The chain uses TRBV2 and TRBJ2-7; TRBD1 is a possible D gene (5 bases). Germline values: CDR1 SNHLY, CDR2 FYNNEI. This CDR3 is 13 amino acids long. The V and J ends lost 6 bases and 4 bases respectively, with 13 bases between them. The chain's CDR3 is CASRDTRQYEQYF. The CDR3 DNA sequence: TGTGCCAGCAGAGATACCCGACAGTACGAGCAGTACTTC.

J is TRBJ2-1 and V is TRBV15; TRBD2 is a possible D gene (6 bases). Germline V lookup: CDR1 LNHNV, CDR2 YYDKDF (reference sequence). V was cut by 1 base and J by 5 bases, with 12 bases left in between. The CDR3 sequence is 15 residues long. The CDR3 nucleotides read TGTGCCACCAGCAGAGCTAGCGCGGGAAACAATGAGCAGTTCTTC. It specifies CATSRASAGNNEQFF.

J is TRBJ1-5 and V is TRBV6-1; D might be TRBD1 (5 bases). This CDR3 is 13 amino acids long. The V gene lost 6 bases and the J gene lost 3 bases, with 9 bases spanning the gap. CDR1 is MNHNS, CDR2 SASEGT, per germline. The CDR3 DNA reads as TGTGCCAGCAGCCGACAGACCAATCAGCCCCAGCATTTT. It encodes CASSRQTNQPQHF.

J is TRBJ1-2 and V is TRBV29-1; TRBD1 matches at 10 bases. Losses at the gene ends were 6 bases for V and 2 bases for J; bases not matched to a gene: 9. CDR1 and CDR2 from the germline V gene are SQVTM and ANQGSEA. CDR3 length equals 15 residues. CDR3 sequence reads: CSVPSLGQGNYGYTF. The CDR3 DNA follows: TGCAGCGTCCCCTCCCTGGGACAGGGGAACTATGGCTACACCTTC.

V usage is TRBV7-9 and J usage is TRBJ1-2; D not certain. Germline assignment: CDR1 SEHNR and CDR2 FQNEAQ (reference sequence). V gave up 1 base and J gave up 8 bases, with 14 bases separating them. This CDR3 contains 14 residues. CDR3 amino acids: CASSLVEGYVGYTF. The CDR3 region has the DNA TGTGCCAGCAGCTTAGTGGAGGGTTACGTCGGCTACACCTTC.

Here the CDR3 reads CASSAVNGTGLGGQKFF. CDR3 coding DNA: TGCGCCAGCAGCGCCGTAAATGGGACAGGCCTTGGGGGGCAAAAGTTTTTT. This chain connects TRBV4-1 to TRBJ1-4; TRBD1 aligns across 8 bases. CDR3 size: 17 residues. CDR1 MGHRA and CDR2 YSYEKL come from the germline V gene. V shed 5 bases and J 16 bases; nucleotides not matched to a gene: 24.